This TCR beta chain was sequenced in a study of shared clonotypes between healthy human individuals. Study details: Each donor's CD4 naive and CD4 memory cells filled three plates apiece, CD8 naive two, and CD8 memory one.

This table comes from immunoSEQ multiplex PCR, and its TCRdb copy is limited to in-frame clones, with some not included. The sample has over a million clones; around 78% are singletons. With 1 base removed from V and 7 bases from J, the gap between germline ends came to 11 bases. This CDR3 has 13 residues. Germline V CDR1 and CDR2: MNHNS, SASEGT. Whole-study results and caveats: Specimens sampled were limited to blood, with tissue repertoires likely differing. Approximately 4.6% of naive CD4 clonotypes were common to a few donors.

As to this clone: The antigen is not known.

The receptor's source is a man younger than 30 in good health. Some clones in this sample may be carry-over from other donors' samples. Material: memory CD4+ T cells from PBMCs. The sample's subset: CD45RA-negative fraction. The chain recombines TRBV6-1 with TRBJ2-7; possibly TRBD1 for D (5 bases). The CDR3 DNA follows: TGTGCCAGCAGTGAAGTAAGGGGTCAAGAGCAGTACTTC. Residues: CASSEVRGQEQYF.